These T cell receptor beta chains were read from a single sample in a study of early T cells in non-severe SARS-CoV-2 infection. TCRdb reprocessed the 5' RACE reads with MiXCR, giving one entry per CDR3 protein. The table lists some 80,000 distinct CDR3 sequences, roughly 15% of them singletons. Sequencing was carried out using whole blood. These receptor sequences come from an adult who was a healthcare worker with PCR-confirmed SARS-CoV-2 infection or an uninfected control (not recorded which). CDR3s include the opening cysteine and the closing phenylalanine or tryptophan. The order of the fields is V gene, CDR3 protein.

TRBV28 | CASSSPPGSNYGYTF
TRBV5-1 | CASSPRRSDRSYGYTF
TRBV4-1 | CASSGSGGLNTGELFF
TRBV11-2 | CASSLDMGVSPLHF
TRBV5-4 | CASSWGDRDEQFF
TRBV6-6 | CASSYSSGRADTQYF
TRBV7-9 | CASSVQETQYF
TRBV12-3/TRBV12-4 | CASSAGIITSSYNSPLHF
TRBV18 | CASSPVGQGGGYTF
TRBV20-1 | CSASPTSGGLETQYF
TRBV19 | CASSIGEGVHEQYF
TRBV11-2 | CASSSLRGPNTGELFF
TRBV29-1 | CSVVDRESQPQHF
TRBV5-1 | CASARTPDYGYTF
TRBV4-3 | CASSQESVERSPLHF
TRBV2 | CASSKGRASTDTQYF
TRBV5-1 | CASSGTGVETQYF
TRBV5-1 | CASNHWDSQETQYF
TRBV4-1 | CASSRRTGGVGEKLFF
TRBV5-1 | CASSLGQGQETQYF
TRBV29-1 | CSARMDEQFF
TRBV29-1 | CSCRYQETQYF
TRBV12-3/TRBV12-4 | CASSSHLGVETQYF
TRBV6-2/TRBV6-3 | CASNSFQEQYF
TRBV6-5 | CASRLAGNSYEQYF
TRBV7-2 | CASSPRTGQAFF
TRBV6-2/TRBV6-3 | CASSYGASGSTDTQYF